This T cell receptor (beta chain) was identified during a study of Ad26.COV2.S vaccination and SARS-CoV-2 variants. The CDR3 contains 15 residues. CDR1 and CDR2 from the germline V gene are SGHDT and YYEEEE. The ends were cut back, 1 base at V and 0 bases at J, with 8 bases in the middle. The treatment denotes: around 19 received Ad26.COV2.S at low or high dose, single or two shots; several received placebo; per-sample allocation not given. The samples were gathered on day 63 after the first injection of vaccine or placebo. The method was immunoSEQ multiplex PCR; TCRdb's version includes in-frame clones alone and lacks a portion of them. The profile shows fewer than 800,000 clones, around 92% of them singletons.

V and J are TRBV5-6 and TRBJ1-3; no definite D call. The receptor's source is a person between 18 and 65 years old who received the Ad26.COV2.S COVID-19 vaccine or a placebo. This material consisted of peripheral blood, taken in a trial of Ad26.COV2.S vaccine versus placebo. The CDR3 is CASSLTRLSGNTIYF. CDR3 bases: TGTGCCAGCAGCTTGACAAGGCTCTCTGGAAACACCATATATTTT.